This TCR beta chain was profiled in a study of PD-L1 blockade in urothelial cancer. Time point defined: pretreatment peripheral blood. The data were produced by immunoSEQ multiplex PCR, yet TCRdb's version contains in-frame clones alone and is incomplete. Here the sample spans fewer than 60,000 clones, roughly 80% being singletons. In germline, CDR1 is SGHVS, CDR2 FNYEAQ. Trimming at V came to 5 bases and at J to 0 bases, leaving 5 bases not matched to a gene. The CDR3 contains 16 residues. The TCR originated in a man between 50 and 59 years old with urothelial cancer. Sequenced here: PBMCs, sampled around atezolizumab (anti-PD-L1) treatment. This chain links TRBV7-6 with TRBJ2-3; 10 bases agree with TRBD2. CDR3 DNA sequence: TGTGCCAGCAGCAGCGGGGGGGCCCGGAGCACAGATACGCAGTATTTT. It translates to CASSSGGARSTDTQYF. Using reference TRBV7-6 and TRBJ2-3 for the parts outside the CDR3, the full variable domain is GAGVSQSPRYKVTKRGQDVALRCDPISGHVSLYWYRQALGQGPEFLTYFNYEAQQDKSGLPNDRFSAERPEGSISTLTIQRTEQRDSAMYRCASSSGGARSTDTQYFGPGTRLTVL.